What follows are 16 T cell receptor beta chains derived from one specimen sequenced in a study of cytomegalovirus exposure and HLA in healthy donors. 13 Jbeta primers and 60 Vbeta primers were used for the PCR. Clones were sequenced by immunoSEQ multiplex PCR, and TCRdb holds only the in-frame ones, with some missing. Of about 250,000 clones listed, under 80% are singletons. The material sequenced was PBMCs. All receptors derive from a female donor in good health and CMV-seronegative.

In this sample, this clone turned up once. A junction boundary mismatches the germline segment, possibly from a read error. The J gene is TRBJ2-7, the V gene TRBV7-7; D could derive from TRBD1 or TRBD2 (6 bases each). There are 12 residues in the CDR3. Germline V CDR1 and CDR2: SSHAT, FNYEAQ (reference sequence). The CDR3 nucleotides read TGTGCTAGCAGCTTAGGAGGGGGCGAGCAGTACTTC. Its translation is CASSLGGGEQYF.

The chain joins TRBV10-1 to TRBJ2-3, with D perhaps TRBD2 (5 bases). Trimming stripped 6 bases from V and 3 bases from J, with 13 bases between. CDR1 and CDR2 (germline): WNHNN, SYGVQD (reference sequence). This CDR3 is built from 14 residues. The CDR3 DNA sequence: TGCGCCAGCAGCCCTAGCAGCGGAACAGATACGCAGTATTTT. Amino acids: CASSPSSGTDTQYF.

The J gene is TRBJ1-1, the V gene TRBV5-1, with 7 bases identical to TRBD1. This CDR3 region has 15 residues. From germline, CDR1 is SGHRS and CDR2 YFSETQ. After removal of 2 bases from V and 5 bases from J, the junction contained 9 bases not matched to a gene. The CDR3 DNA is TGCGCCAGCAGCTTACTAGGGGGCGCGGGTACTGAAGCTTTCTTT. Protein: CASSLLGGAGTEAFF.

With regard to this clone: This sample also contains other DNA sequences that code for the same CDR3. The rearrangement links TRBV28 to TRBJ1-3; tentative D call: TRBD1 (6 bases). Between the trimmed V and J ends, which lost 5 bases and 0 bases, there was a span of 11 bases. The germline V gene encodes CDR1 MDHEN and CDR2 SYDVKM. The CDR3 is made up of 15 amino acids. The DNA of the CDR3 is TGTGCCAGCAGTACCGGACAGTCCTCTGGAAACACCATATATTTT. Encoded protein: CASSTGQSSGNTIYF. Full variable domain (outside the CDR3, taken from reference TRBV28 and TRBJ1-3): DVKVTQSSRYLVKRTGEKVFLECVQDMDHENMFWYRQDPGLGLRLIYFSYDVKMKEKGDIPEGYSVSREKKERFSLILESASTNQTSMYLCASSTGQSSGNTIYFGEGSWLTVV.

J is TRBJ2-1 and V is TRBV27; D gene ambiguous. There are 12 residues in the CDR3. The V gene's germline CDR1 is MNHEY and CDR2 SMNVEV (reference sequence). V was clipped by 5 bases and J by 8 bases, with 10 bases between them. CDR3 DNA: TGTGCCAGCAGTCTCCTAGGAGATGAGCAGTTCTTC. Encoded protein: CASSLLGDEQFF.

V and J are TRBV15 and TRBJ2-1; 11 bases are shared with TRBD2. Germline CDR1 is LNHNV and CDR2 is YYDKDF (reference sequence). This CDR3 comprises 17 residues. The V and J ends lost 2 bases and 8 bases, in that order; junction bases with no gene match: 11. The CDR3 DNA sequence: TGTGCCACCAGCAGACCGCTTAGCGGGAGGGCCGGGTATGAGCAGTTCTTC. Translating it yields CATSRPLSGRAGYEQFF.

This clone occurred a few times. The rearrangement joins TRBV15 to TRBJ1-2; TRBD1 aligns across 9 bases. The CDR3 spans 15 residues. The germline V gene has CDR1 LNHNV and CDR2 YYDKDF (reference sequence). The V segment lost 4 bases and the J segment 8 bases; nucleotides outside the gene matches: 11. CDR3 nucleotides: TGTGCCACCAGCAAGCCGGGACAGGGCGGACAAGGCTACACCTTC. Protein product: CATSKPGQGGQGYTF.

There are a few counts of this clone. Other DNA variants within this sample encode the same CDR3. The chain combines TRBV7-9 with TRBJ2-6, with TRBD1 matching over 10 bases. The CDR3 sequence is 17 residues long. J lost 0 bases, V lost 7 bases, and 6 bases had no gene match. Germline CDR1 SEHNR, CDR2 FQNEAQ (reference sequence). The CDR3, as DNA: TGTGCCAGCACTGGGGACAGGGGCCGCTCTGGGGCCAACGTCCTGACTTTC. As protein: CASTGDRGRSGANVLTF.

DNA for the CDR3: TGTGCCAGCAGTGAATTGGGACAGGGGGCTTATGGCTACACCTTC. This codes for CASSELGQGAYGYTF. The chain combines TRBV2 with TRBJ1-2; TRBD1 agrees at 12 bases. The V and J ends lost 2 bases and 5 bases, in that order; junction bases with no gene match: 3. Germline lookup yields CDR1 SNHLY and CDR2 FYNNEI. The CDR3 loop spans 15 amino acids.

The chain combines TRBV10-1 with TRBJ2-5, with TRBD2 matching over 12 bases. Germline CDR1 WNHNN, CDR2 SYGVQD (reference sequence). Trimming removed 6 bases from V and 1 base from J; junction bases left unmatched: 6. The length of the CDR3 is 16 residues. CDR3 sequence reads: CASSIGTSGPQETQYF. The CDR3, as DNA: TGCGCCAGCAGCATAGGGACTAGCGGGCCCCAAGAGACCCAGTACTTC.

The chain links TRBV11-2 to TRBJ2-5, with D possibly matching TRBD2 (6 bases). Germline values: CDR1 SGHAT, CDR2 FQNNGV. This CDR3 has 13 residues. Trimming left V 2 bases short and J 5 bases short, with 9 bases between. The CDR3 region is CASSLYLAETQYF. The CDR3 coding sequence is TGTGCCAGCAGCTTATACCTAGCGGAGACCCAGTACTTC.

The J gene is TRBJ1-5, the V gene TRBV28, with a tentative D call TRBD1 (5 bases). V was cut by 4 bases and J by 3 bases, with 13 bases left in between. CDR1 is MDHEN, CDR2 SYDVKM, per germline. The CDR3 loop spans 15 amino acids. CDR3 DNA: TGTGCCAGCAGTTCCGGGGGGGGTGACAATCAGCCCCAGCATTTT. Translation gives CASSSGGGDNQPQHF.

Concerning this clone itself: This sample includes further DNA sequences coding for the same CDR3. The chain couples TRBV5-1 to TRBJ1-5, with unresolved D. CDR1 and CDR2 from the germline V gene are SGHRS and YFSETQ. The V gene lost 2 bases and the J gene lost 4 bases, with 10 bases spanning the gap. The CDR3 covers 14 residues. The CDR3 loop is CASSFDSPNQPQHF. In nucleotides, the CDR3 is TGCGCCAGCAGCTTTGATAGTCCGAATCAGCCCCAGCATTTT. Using reference TRBV5-1 and TRBJ1-5 for the parts outside the CDR3, the full variable domain is KAGVTQTPRYLIKTRGQQVTLSCSPISGHRSVSWYQQTPGQGLQFLFEYFSETQRNKGNFPGRFSGRQFSNSRSEMNVSTLELGDSALYLCASSFDSPNQPQHFGDGTRLSIL.

This clone was detected a few times. The rearrangement uses TRBV27 and TRBJ2-7, with TRBD2 as a possible D gene (5 bases). Deletions cut 5 bases from V and 4 bases from J, with 12 bases between. The germline gives CDR1 MNHEY, CDR2 SMNVEV (reference sequence). This CDR3 is built from 13 residues. CDR3 loop: CASSPPSRYEQYF. CDR3 DNA sequence: TGTGCCAGCAGTCCCCCTAGCAGGTACGAGCAGTACTTC.

The gene calls are TRBV28 and TRBJ2-3; 10 positions match TRBD2. This CDR3 comprises 17 residues. The germline V gene encodes CDR1 MDHEN and CDR2 SYDVKM. The CDR3: CAAGLTSGFSSTDTQYF. CDR3 nucleotides: TGTGCAGCGGGTTTGACTAGCGGGTTCTCGAGCACAGATACGCAGTATTTT.

This sequence joins TRBV19 and TRBJ1-2; tentative D call: TRBD1 (6 bases). Germline V gene data show CDR1 as LNHDA and CDR2 as SQIVND (reference sequence). The CDR3 has 14 residues. V lost 2 bases and J 7 bases, leaving 14 bases between the germline ends. The CDR3 nucleotides are TGTGCCAGTAGTATATCGCGGGGGCGGGTTGGCTACACCTTC. Protein product: CASSISRGRVGYTF.